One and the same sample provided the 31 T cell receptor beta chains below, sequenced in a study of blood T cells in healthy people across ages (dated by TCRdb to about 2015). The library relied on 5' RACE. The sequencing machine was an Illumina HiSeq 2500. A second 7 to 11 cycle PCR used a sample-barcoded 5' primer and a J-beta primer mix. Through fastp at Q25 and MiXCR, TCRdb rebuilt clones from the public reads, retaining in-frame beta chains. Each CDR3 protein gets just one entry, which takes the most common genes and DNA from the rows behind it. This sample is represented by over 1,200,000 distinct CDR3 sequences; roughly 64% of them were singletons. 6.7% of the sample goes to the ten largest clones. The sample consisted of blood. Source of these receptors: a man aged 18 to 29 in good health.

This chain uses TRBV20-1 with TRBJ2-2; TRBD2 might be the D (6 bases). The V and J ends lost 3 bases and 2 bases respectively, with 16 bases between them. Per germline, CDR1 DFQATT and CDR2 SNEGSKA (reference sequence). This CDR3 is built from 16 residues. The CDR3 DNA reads TGCAGTGCTAGGATCCGGGGAGGCTTCAACACCGGGGAGCTGTTTTTT. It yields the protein CSARIRGGFNTGELFF.

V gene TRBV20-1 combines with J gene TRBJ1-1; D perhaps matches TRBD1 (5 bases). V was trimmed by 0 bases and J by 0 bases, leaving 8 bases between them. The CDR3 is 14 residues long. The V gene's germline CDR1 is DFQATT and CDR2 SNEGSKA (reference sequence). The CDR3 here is CSARDREMNTEAFF. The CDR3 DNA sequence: TGCAGTGCTAGAGACAGGGAGATGAACACTGAAGCTTTCTTT.

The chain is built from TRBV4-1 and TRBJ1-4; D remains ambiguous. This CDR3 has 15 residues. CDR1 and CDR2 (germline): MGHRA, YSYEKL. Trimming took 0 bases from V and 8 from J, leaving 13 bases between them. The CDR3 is CASSQDGPAWEKLFF. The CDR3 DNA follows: TGCGCCAGCAGCCAAGATGGGCCAGCATGGGAAAAACTGTTTTTT.

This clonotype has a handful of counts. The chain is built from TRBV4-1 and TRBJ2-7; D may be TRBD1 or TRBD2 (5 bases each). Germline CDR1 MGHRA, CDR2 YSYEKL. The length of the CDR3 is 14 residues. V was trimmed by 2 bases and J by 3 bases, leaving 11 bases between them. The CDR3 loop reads CASSQTTGGYEQYF. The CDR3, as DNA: TGCGCCAGCAGCCAAACAACAGGAGGCTACGAGCAGTACTTC.

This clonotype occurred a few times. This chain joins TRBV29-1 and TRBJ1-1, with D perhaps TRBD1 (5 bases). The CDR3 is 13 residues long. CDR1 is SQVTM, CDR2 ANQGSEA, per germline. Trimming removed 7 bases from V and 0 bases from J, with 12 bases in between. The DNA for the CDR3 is TGCAGCGCCGACAGCGGCATGAACACTGAAGCTTTCTTT. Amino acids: CSADSGMNTEAFF.

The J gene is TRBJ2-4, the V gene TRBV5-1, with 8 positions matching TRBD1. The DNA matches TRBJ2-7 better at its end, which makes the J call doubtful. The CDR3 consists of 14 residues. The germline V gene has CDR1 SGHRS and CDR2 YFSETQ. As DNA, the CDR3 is TGCGCCAGCAGCCGACAGGGGAATCGGCACGAGCAGTACTTC. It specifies CASSRQGNRHEQYF.

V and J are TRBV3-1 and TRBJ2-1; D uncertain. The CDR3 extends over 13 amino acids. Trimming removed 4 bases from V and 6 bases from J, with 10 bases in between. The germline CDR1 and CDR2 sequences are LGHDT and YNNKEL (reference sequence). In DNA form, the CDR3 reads TGTGCCAGCAGCCGATCTGGTCCCAATGAGCAGTTCTTC. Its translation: CASSRSGPNEQFF.

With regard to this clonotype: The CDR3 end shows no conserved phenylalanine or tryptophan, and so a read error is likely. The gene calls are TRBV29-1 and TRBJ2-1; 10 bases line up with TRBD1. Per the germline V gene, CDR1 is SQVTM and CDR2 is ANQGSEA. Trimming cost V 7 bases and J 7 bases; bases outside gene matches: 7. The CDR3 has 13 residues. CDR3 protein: CSGTGGKLNEQFL. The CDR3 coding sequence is TGCAGCGGGACAGGGGGTAAGCTGAATGAGCAGTTCTTA.

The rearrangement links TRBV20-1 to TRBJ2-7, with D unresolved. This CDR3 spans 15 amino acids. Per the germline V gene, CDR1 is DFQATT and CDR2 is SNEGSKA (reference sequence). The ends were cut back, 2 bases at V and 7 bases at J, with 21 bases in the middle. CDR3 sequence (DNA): TGCAGTGCTAGACGAGACTCGAGCTCCTACAATGAGCAGTACTTC. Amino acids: CSARRDSSSYNEQYF.

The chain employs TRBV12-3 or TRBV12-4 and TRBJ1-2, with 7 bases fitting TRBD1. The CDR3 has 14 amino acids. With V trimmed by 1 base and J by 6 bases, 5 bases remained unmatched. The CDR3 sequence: CASSLGQGTDGYTF. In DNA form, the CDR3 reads TGTGCCAGCAGTTTAGGACAGGGTACCGATGGCTACACCTTC.

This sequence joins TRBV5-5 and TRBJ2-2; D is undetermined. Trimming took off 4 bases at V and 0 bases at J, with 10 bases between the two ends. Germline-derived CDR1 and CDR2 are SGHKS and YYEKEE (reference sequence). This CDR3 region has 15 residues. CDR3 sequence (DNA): TGTGCCAGCAGCCTGCTACCACCGAACACCGGGGAGCTGTTTTTT. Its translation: CASSLLPPNTGELFF.

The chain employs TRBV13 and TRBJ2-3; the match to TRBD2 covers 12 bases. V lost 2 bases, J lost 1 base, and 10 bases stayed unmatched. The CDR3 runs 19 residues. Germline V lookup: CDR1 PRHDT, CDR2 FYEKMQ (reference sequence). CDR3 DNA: TGTGCCAGCAGCTTATCTTCCCTAGCGGGGGGGTCTCGCACAGATACGCAGTATTTT. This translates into CASSLSSLAGGSRTDTQYF.

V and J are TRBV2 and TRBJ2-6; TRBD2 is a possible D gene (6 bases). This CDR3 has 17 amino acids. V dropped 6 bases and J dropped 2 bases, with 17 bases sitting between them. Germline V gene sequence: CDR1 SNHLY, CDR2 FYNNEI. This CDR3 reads CASSWFWGGPGANVLTF. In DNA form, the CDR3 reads TGTGCCAGCAGCTGGTTCTGGGGAGGCCCTGGGGCCAACGTCCTGACTTTC.

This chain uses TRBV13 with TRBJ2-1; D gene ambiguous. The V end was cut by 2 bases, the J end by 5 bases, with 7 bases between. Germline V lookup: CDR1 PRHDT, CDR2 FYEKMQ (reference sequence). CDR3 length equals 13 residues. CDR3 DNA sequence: TGTGCCAGCAGCTTAAACAGCAACAATGAGCAGTTCTTC. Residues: CASSLNSNNEQFF.

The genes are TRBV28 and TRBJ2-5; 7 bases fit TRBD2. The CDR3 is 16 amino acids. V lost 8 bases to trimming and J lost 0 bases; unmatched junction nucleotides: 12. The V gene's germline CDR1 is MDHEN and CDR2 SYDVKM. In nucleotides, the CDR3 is TGTGCCAGCGGCTCCCGGGACTACATATACCAAGAGACCCAGTACTTC. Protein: CASGSRDYIYQETQYF.

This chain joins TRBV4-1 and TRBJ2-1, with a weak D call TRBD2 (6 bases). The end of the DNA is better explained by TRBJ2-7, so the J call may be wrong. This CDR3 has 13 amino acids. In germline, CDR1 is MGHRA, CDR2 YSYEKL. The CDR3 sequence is CASSQFSGVEQYF. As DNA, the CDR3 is TGCGCCAGCAGCCAATTTTCGGGGGTCGAGCAGTACTTC.

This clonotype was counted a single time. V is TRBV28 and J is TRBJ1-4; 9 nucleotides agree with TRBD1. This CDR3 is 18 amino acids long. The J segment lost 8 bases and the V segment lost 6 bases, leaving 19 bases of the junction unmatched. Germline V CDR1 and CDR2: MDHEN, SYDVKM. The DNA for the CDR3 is TGTGCCAGCAGACCCTCCTCCGGGACAGGGTGGAAGGGGGAAAAACTGTTTTTT. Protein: CASRPSSGTGWKGEKLFF.

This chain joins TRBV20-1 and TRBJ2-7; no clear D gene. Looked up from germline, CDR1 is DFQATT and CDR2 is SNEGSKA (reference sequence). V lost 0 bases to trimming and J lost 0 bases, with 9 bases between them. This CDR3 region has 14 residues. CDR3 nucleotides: TGCAGTGCTAGAGATCCTGTCCGCTCCTACGAGCAGTACTTC. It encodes CSARDPVRSYEQYF.

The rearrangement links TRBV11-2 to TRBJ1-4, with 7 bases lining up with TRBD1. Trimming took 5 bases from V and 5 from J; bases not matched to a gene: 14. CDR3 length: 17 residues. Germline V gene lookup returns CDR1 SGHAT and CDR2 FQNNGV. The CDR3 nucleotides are TGTGCCAGCAGCGCACCACAGGGGTTAGGGGTGAATGAAAAACTGTTTTTT. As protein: CASSAPQGLGVNEKLFF.

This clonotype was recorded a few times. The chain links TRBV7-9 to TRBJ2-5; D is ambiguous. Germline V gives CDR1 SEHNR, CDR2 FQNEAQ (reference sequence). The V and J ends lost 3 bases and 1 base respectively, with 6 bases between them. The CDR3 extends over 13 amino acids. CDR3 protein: CASSFNTQETQYF. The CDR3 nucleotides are TGTGCCAGCAGCTTTAACACCCAAGAGACCCAGTACTTC.

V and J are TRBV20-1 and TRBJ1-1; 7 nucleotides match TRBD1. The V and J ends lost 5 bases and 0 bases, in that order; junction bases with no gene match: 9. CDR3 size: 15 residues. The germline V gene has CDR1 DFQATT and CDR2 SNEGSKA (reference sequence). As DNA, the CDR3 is TGCAGTGCTCAGAAACCGGGACAGATGAACACTGAAGCTTTCTTT. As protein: CSAQKPGQMNTEAFF.

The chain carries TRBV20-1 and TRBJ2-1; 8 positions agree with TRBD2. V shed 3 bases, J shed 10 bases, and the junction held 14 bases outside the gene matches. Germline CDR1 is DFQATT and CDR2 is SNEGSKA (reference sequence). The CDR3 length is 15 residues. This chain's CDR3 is CSASSIGLAVEEQFF. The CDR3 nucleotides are TGCAGTGCTAGTAGTATCGGACTAGCAGTCGAAGAGCAGTTCTTC.

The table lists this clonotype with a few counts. CDR3 sequence reads: CASSLLPQGGEQFF. Here the CDR3 DNA reads TGTGCCAGCAGTTTATTGCCACAGGGTGGCGAGCAGTTCTTC. The V and J genes are TRBV27 and TRBJ2-1, with a possible D match to TRBD1 (6 bases). Trimming pared 1 base from V and 10 bases from J, leaving 14 bases between. The CDR3 spans 14 residues. Germline CDR1 MNHEY, CDR2 SMNVEV (reference sequence).

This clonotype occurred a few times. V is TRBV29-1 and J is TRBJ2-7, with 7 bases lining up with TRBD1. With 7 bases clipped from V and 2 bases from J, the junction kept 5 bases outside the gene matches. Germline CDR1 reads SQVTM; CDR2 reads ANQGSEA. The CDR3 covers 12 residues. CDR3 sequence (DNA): TGCAGCGCCGGGGACAGCCCCTACGAGCAGTACTTC. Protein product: CSAGDSPYEQYF.

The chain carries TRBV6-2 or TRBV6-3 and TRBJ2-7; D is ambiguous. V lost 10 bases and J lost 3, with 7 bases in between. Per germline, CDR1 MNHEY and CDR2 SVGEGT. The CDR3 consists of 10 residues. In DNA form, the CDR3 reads TGTGCCACCGGAAGCTACGAGCAGTACTTC. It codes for CATGSYEQYF.

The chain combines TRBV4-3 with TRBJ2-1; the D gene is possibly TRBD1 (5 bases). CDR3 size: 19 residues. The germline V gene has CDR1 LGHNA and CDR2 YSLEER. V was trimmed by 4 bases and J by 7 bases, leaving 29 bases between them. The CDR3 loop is CASSPLGSGMRSSGNEQFF. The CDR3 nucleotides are TGCGCCAGCAGCCCCCTCGGATCTGGAATGAGGTCTTCAGGGAATGAGCAGTTCTTC.

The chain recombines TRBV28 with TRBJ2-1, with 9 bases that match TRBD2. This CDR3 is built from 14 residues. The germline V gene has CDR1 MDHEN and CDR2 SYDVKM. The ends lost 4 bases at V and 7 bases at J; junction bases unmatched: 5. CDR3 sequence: CASSSAGGRNEQFF. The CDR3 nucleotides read TGTGCCAGCAGTTCCGCGGGGGGGCGGAATGAGCAGTTCTTC. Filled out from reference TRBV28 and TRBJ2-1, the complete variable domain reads DVKVTQSSRYLVKRTGEKVFLECVQDMDHENMFWYRQDPGLGLRLIYFSYDVKMKEKGDIPEGYSVSREKKERFSLILESASTNQTSMYLCASSSAGGRNEQFFGPGTRLTVL.

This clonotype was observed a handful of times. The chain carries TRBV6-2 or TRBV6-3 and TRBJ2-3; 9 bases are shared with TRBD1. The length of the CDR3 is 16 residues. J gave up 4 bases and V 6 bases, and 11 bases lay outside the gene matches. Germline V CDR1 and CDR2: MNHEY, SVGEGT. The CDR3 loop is CASSPGTGLPADTQYF. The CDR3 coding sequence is TGTGCCAGCAGCCCCGGGACAGGGCTCCCCGCAGATACGCAGTATTTT.

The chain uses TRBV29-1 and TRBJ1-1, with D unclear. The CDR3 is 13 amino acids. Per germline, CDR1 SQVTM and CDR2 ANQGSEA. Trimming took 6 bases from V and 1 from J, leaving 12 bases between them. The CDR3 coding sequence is TGCAGCGTCAGCGGACTGTCGAACACTGAAGCTTTCTTT. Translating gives CSVSGLSNTEAFF.

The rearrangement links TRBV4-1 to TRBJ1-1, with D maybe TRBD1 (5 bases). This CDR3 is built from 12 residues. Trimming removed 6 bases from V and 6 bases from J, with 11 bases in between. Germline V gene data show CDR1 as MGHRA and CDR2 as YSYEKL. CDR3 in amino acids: CASRNRTPEAFF. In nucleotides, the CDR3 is TGCGCCAGCAGGAACAGGACCCCTGAAGCTTTCTTT.

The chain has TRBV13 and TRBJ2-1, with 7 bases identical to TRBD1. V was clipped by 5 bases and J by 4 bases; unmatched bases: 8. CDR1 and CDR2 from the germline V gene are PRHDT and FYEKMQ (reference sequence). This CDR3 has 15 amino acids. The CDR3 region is CASSAGRDSYNEQFF. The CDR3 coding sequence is TGTGCCAGCAGCGCTGGCCGGGACAGTTACAATGAGCAGTTCTTC. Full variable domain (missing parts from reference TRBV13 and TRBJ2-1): AAGVIQSPRHLIKEKRETATLKCYPIPRHDTVYWYQQGPGQDPQFLISFYEKMQSDKGSIPDRFSAQQFSDYHSELNMSSLELGDSALYFCASSAGRDSYNEQFFGPGTRLTVL.